These 12 T cell receptor beta chains were all obtained from the same sample, sequenced in a study of cytomegalovirus exposure and HLA in healthy donors. 60 Vbeta and 13 Jbeta primers were used in PCR. Sequencing used immunoSEQ multiplex PCR; TCRdb keeps in-frame clones, though not all of them. This sample has over 150,000 clones, with 75% to 85% found just once. Sample: PBMCs. These receptors all stem from a woman in her forties or fifties in good health and CMV-seronegative.

The rearrangement uses TRBV5-1 and TRBJ1-3; 7 bases match TRBD1. The ends lost 4 bases at V and 0 bases at J; junction bases unmatched: 4. Per the germline V gene, CDR1 is SGHRS and CDR2 is YFSETQ. The CDR3 runs 15 residues. For the CDR3, the DNA is TGCGCCAGCAGCGAAGGGGACAGCTCTGGAAACACCATATATTTT. Its protein product is CASSEGDSSGNTIYF.

This chain connects TRBV4-2 to TRBJ1-2, with D hard to call. CDR1 is LGHNA, CDR2 YNFKEQ, per germline. Between the trimmed V and J ends, which lost 0 bases and 1 base, there was a span of 6 bases. The length of the CDR3 is 14 residues. The CDR3 here is CASSQDRLNYGYTF. The CDR3 DNA follows: TGTGCCAGCAGCCAAGATAGACTTAACTATGGCTACACCTTC.

The chain uses TRBV18 and TRBJ2-1; TRBD2 agrees at 7 bases. CDR3 size: 12 residues. The germline gives CDR1 KGHSH, CDR2 LQKENI. V lost 3 bases and J lost 10; bases outside the gene matches: 3. CDR3: CASSPPSGEQFF. CDR3 bases: TGTGCCAGCTCACCTCCTAGCGGCGAGCAGTTCTTC.

The chain employs TRBV7-9 and TRBJ2-1, with 8 positions matching TRBD2. The CDR3 is 13 residues long. The ends lost 1 base at V and 8 bases at J; junction bases unmatched: 1. Germline values: CDR1 SEHNR, CDR2 FQNEAQ (reference sequence). CDR3 region: CASSLEREHEQFF. CDR3 bases: TGTGCCAGCAGCTTAGAGCGGGAGCATGAGCAGTTCTTC.

V usage is TRBV27 and J usage is TRBJ1-3; 12 nucleotides agree with TRBD1. J gave up 4 bases and V 6 bases, and 1 base lay outside the gene matches. The CDR3 covers 14 residues. Germline CDR1 and CDR2: MNHEY and SMNVEV (reference sequence). Here the CDR3 reads CASSGTGGGNTIYF. In DNA form, the CDR3 reads TGTGCCAGCAGCGGGACAGGGGGCGGAAACACCATATATTTT.

This clone was seen a handful of times. The rearrangement links TRBV4-1 to TRBJ2-2, with D possibly being TRBD2 (7 bases). Germline CDR1 is MGHRA and CDR2 is YSYEKL. The V end was cut by 3 bases, the J end by 7 bases, with 18 bases between. The CDR3 loop spans 16 amino acids. CDR3 loop: CASSQGGGGAYGELFF. The CDR3 coding sequence is TGCGCCAGCAGCCAGGGTGGAGGGGGGGCCTACGGGGAGCTGTTTTTT.

This chain connects TRBV7-9 to TRBJ1-3; a weak D match, TRBD1 (5 bases). CDR3 length equals 15 residues. Germline-derived CDR1 and CDR2 are SEHNR and FQNEAQ (reference sequence). The V gene lost 5 bases and the J gene lost 0 bases, with 11 bases spanning the gap. The CDR3 region is CASSPGTDSGNTIYF. The CDR3 DNA reads TGTGCCAGCAGCCCCGGGACTGACTCTGGAAACACCATATATTTT.

The chain has TRBV2 and TRBJ2-4; 9 nucleotides agree with TRBD1. CDR3 length: 15 amino acids. Per the germline V gene, CDR1 is SNHLY and CDR2 is FYNNEI. V dropped 6 bases and J dropped 6; count of bases not matched to a gene: 9. In DNA, the CDR3 is TGTGCCAGCAGACCCTACAGGGGGCAAGGAAACATTCAGTACTTC. Its protein product is CASRPYRGQGNIQYF.

This chain uses TRBV7-9 with TRBJ1-1, with D possibly matching TRBD1 (6 bases). The CDR3 is made up of 15 amino acids. Germline V CDR1 and CDR2: SEHNR, FQNEAQ (reference sequence). Trimming stripped 3 bases from V and 3 bases from J, with 14 bases between. The DNA of the CDR3 is TGTGCCAGCAGCTTCGCAGGGGCTGGTTACACTGAAGCTTTCTTT. Amino acids: CASSFAGAGYTEAFF.

The chain uses TRBV15 and TRBJ1-1; D is perhaps TRBD1 (5 bases). With 0 bases removed from V and 0 bases from J, the gap between germline ends came to 8 bases. CDR3 size: 15 residues. Germline V gives CDR1 LNHNV, CDR2 YYDKDF (reference sequence). For the CDR3, the DNA is TGTGCCACCAGCAGAGATCACAGGATGAACACTGAAGCTTTCTTT. This gives the protein CATSRDHRMNTEAFF.

V and J are TRBV28 and TRBJ2-3; 12 bases are shared with TRBD1. CDR3 length: 15 residues. The V gene end was trimmed by 7 bases and the J gene end by 4 bases; junction bases not matched to a gene: 6. The germline gives CDR1 MDHEN, CDR2 SYDVKM. CDR3 loop: CASIAGTGGPDTQYF. The CDR3, as DNA: TGTGCCAGCATTGCCGGGACAGGGGGCCCAGATACGCAGTATTTT.

The CDR3 DNA follows: TGCGCCAGCAGCTCGGGGAGCACAGATACGCAGTATTTT. Protein product: CASSSGSTDTQYF. The J gene is TRBJ2-3, the V gene TRBV5-1; weak D call: TRBD2 (5 bases). V lost 3 bases and J 0 bases, leaving 5 bases between the germline ends. The germline gives CDR1 SGHRS, CDR2 YFSETQ. The CDR3 contains 13 residues.